The text below deals with one T cell receptor (beta chain). Its specificity is unknown. The time point denotes: week 47, end of study. Vaccination used 300 ug of mutant IDH1 20-mer peptide per dose, with topical imiquimod. The data originate from a study of a mutant IDH1 vaccine in newly diagnosed glioma. Study in general: With temozolomide cycles, or 4-6 weeks after radiotherapy alone, vaccination was started. Beforehand, treatment had been radiotherapy, temozolomide, or both; the majority received both. The study, taken as a whole, reports: Any relationship between pseudoprogression and changes in top peripheral T cell clonotypes seemed absent.

Clones were sequenced by immunoSEQ multiplex PCR, and TCRdb holds only the in-frame ones, with some missing. The sample records approximately 50,000 clones, 75% to 90% being singletons. Specimen: PBMCs, collected from a glioma patient whose treatment included an IDH1 peptide vaccine. The sequence was collected from a woman between 50 and 59 years old with glioma.

The CDR3 DNA follows: TGTGCCAGCAGCCAAGATCTAGGGACAGGCTACGAGCAGTACTTC. Its protein product is CASSQDLGTGYEQYF. This chain links TRBV4-2 with TRBJ2-7; 8 nucleotides align to TRBD1. CDR1 and CDR2 from the germline V gene are LGHNA and YNFKEQ. This CDR3 contains 15 residues. J was trimmed by 3 bases and V by 0 bases; bases with no gene match: 4.